Each of the 18 T cell receptor beta chains below was sequenced from the same sample in a study of early T cells in non-severe SARS-CoV-2 infection. From the 5' RACE reads, TCRdb called clonotypes with MiXCR, one entry per CDR3 protein. The table has approximately 28,000 distinct CDR3 sequences, 4% to 5% seen once. Sequencing was performed on whole blood. The receptors derive from an adult who was a healthcare worker with PCR-confirmed SARS-CoV-2 infection or an uninfected control (not recorded which).

Ten or more counts support this clonotype. The V gene is TRBV3-1, the J gene TRBJ2-3; D is undetermined. Germline CDR1 reads LGHDT; CDR2 reads YNNKEL (reference sequence). V was shortened by 2 bases and J by 4 bases, with 7 bases between the two germline ends. The length of the CDR3 is 13 residues. The CDR3 sequence: CASSQRDPDTQYF. In nucleotides, the CDR3 is TGTGCCAGCAGCCAAAGAGATCCAGATACGCAGTATTTT.

The gene calls are TRBV7-6 and TRBJ2-2, with 10 bases aligning to TRBD2. CDR1 SGHVS and CDR2 FNYEAQ come from the germline V gene. This CDR3 contains 16 residues. Trimming took 4 bases from V and 1 from J; bases not matched to a gene: 3. The CDR3 bases are TGTGCCAGCAGCTCCGGACTAGCGGTGAACACCGGGGAGCTGTTTTTT. It encodes CASSSGLAVNTGELFF.

This clonotype was detected many times. The chain joins TRBV6-6 to TRBJ2-5; TRBD2 is a possible D gene (6 bases). The CDR3 is made up of 13 amino acids. Germline V gene sequence: CDR1 MNHNY, CDR2 SVGAGI (reference sequence). Deletions cut 5 bases from V and 5 bases from J, with 12 bases between. CDR3 sequence reads: CASSELARETQYF. The CDR3 nucleotides read TGTGCCAGCAGTGAACTAGCTCGGGAGACCCAGTACTTC.

Many counts were recorded for this clonotype. The chain couples TRBV5-8 to TRBJ2-1; D uncertain. This CDR3 contains 14 residues. Trimming removed 1 base from V and 8 bases from J, with 13 bases in between. Germline lookup yields CDR1 SGHTS and CDR2 YDEGEE. Here the CDR3 DNA reads TGTGCCAGCAGCTTGATCAAGGGCCCCCATGAGCAGTTCTTC. It codes for CASSLIKGPHEQFF.

At least ten counts were recorded for this clonotype. Here the CDR3 DNA reads TGTGCCAGCAGCTCTCGGGGACTAGCGGGAAACAATGAGCAGTTCTTC. It encodes CASSSRGLAGNNEQFF. This chain uses TRBV7-3 with TRBJ2-1; 13 positions agree with TRBD2. CDR1 and CDR2 from the germline V gene are SGHTA and FQGTGA. J was trimmed by 5 bases and V by 4 bases; bases with no gene match: 5. CDR3 length: 16 amino acids. The entire variable domain, with the rest obtained from reference TRBV7-3 and TRBJ2-1, is as follows: GAGVSQTPSNKVTEKGKYVELRCDPISGHTALYWYRQSLGQGPEFLIYFQGTGAADDSGLPNDRFFAVRPEGSVSTLKIQRTERGDSAVYLCASSSRGLAGNNEQFFGPGTRLTVL.

This clonotype was counted many times. Written as DNA, the CDR3 is TGTGCCAGCAGCTTATGGACAGGTTTGAACACTGAAGCTTTCTTT. It is translated as CASSLWTGLNTEAFF. The gene calls are TRBV7-2 and TRBJ1-1, with TRBD1 identical over 7 bases. The germline V gene has CDR1 SGHTA and CDR2 FQGNSA. The CDR3 consists of 15 residues. Trimming at V came to 2 bases and at J to 0 bases, leaving 3 bases not matched to a gene.

This clonotype was found a few times. V usage is TRBV12-3 or TRBV12-4 and J usage is TRBJ2-7; a possible D gene is TRBD1 (5 bases). The V end lost 3 bases, the J end lost 0 bases, and 12 bases lay between the germline ends. CDR3 size: 15 residues. Here the CDR3 DNA reads TGTGCCAGCAGTTTCCGTCAGGGAAGCTCCTACGAGCAGTACTTC. The encoded protein is CASSFRQGSSYEQYF.

Worth noting for this clonotype: This may arise from a read error, as a much more abundant clone is one base away. Since no conserved phenylalanine or tryptophan closes the CDR3, a read error is the likely cause. CDR3 protein: CASSQGDTQYS. DNA of the CDR3: TGTGCCAGCAGCCAGGGGGATACGCAGTATTCT. The rearrangement joins TRBV11-2 to TRBJ2-3; a weak D match, TRBD1 (6 bases). The CDR3 has 11 residues. Trimming cost V 5 bases and J 6 bases, with 6 bases left between them. Germline-derived CDR1 and CDR2 are SGHAT and FQNNGV.

This clonotype was seen ten or more times. The V and J genes are TRBV20-1 and TRBJ1-2; 7 bases match TRBD1. Trimming took 1 base from V and 2 from J; bases not matched to a gene: 4. Germline lookup yields CDR1 DFQATT and CDR2 SNEGSKA (reference sequence). The CDR3 length is 14 residues. The CDR3 loop reads CSARGSTGNYGYTF. The CDR3 DNA follows: TGCAGTGCTAGAGGATCGACAGGGAACTATGGCTACACCTTC.

This clonotype was observed many times. V is TRBV2 and J is TRBJ2-7, with D perhaps being TRBD1 or TRBD2 (5 bases each). This CDR3 comprises 15 residues. Germline V CDR1 and CDR2: SNHLY, FYNNEI. V was cut by 6 bases and J by 1 base, with 16 bases left in between. The CDR3 nucleotides are TGTGCCAGCAGGAAGGGGCCGGGGTTTTCCTACGAGCAGTACTTC. Protein: CASRKGPGFSYEQYF. Combining the CDR3 with reference TRBV2 and TRBJ2-7 gives the whole variable domain EPEVTQTPSHQVTQMGQEVILRCVPISNHLYFYWYRQILGQKVEFLVSFYNNEISEKSEIFDDQFSVERPDGSNFTLKIRSTKLEDSAMYFCASRKGPGFSYEQYFGPGTRLTVT.

The sample holds many counts of this clonotype. The chain joins TRBV29-1 to TRBJ2-2; D may be TRBD1 or TRBD2 (5 bases each). The CDR3 runs to 14 residues. Trimming left V 5 bases short and J 2 bases short, with 12 bases between. Looked up from germline, CDR1 is SQVTM and CDR2 is ANQGSEA. The CDR3 bases are TGCAGCGTTCTCCGGGACGCCAACACCGGGGAGCTGTTTTTT. This gives the protein CSVLRDANTGELFF.

In this sample, this clonotype turned up many times. V usage is TRBV20-1 and J usage is TRBJ1-1; a possible D gene is TRBD1 (6 bases). CDR3 length: 15 amino acids. Germline V gene data show CDR1 as DFQATT and CDR2 as SNEGSKA (reference sequence). With 5 bases removed from V and 1 base from J, the gap between germline ends came to 17 bases. The CDR3 coding sequence is TGCAGTGCTTCTCAGTCGCAGGGGACGAACACTGAAGCTTTCTTT. This translates into CSASQSQGTNTEAFF.

There are many counts of this clonotype. The chain employs TRBV6-5 and TRBJ2-3; D perhaps matches TRBD2 (5 bases). Germline loops: CDR1 MNHEY, CDR2 SVGAGI. The CDR3 runs 14 residues. V dropped 4 bases and J dropped 2 bases, with 10 bases sitting between them. The CDR3 DNA follows: TGTGCCAGCAGTTCTGGACTTATCACAGATACGCAGTATTTT. It codes for CASSSGLITDTQYF.

The V gene is TRBV10-2, the J gene TRBJ2-7; D not resolved. The CDR3 extends over 13 amino acids. Trimming removed 3 bases from V and 1 base from J, with 7 bases in between. CDR1 is WSHSY and CDR2 is SAAADI in the germline V gene. CDR3 protein: CASSEVVSYEQYF. CDR3 DNA: TGCGCCAGCAGTGAAGTGGTATCCTACGAGCAGTACTTC.

This clonotype came up many times. V and J are TRBV12-3 or TRBV12-4 and TRBJ2-6, with 8 bases lining up with TRBD1. There are 13 residues in the CDR3. V gave up 8 bases and J gave up 3 bases; unmatched junction bases: 0. In nucleotides, the CDR3 is TGTGCCAGCGACAGGGGTGGGGCCAACGTCCTGACTTTC. Amino acid sequence: CASDRGGANVLTF.

The gene calls are TRBV19 and TRBJ1-5; D remains unclear. The V gene lost 5 bases and the J gene lost 7 bases, with 15 bases spanning the gap. CDR3 size: 14 residues. Germline CDR1 is LNHDA and CDR2 is SQIVND (reference sequence). The CDR3 DNA follows: TGTGCCAGTAGTTCGCCTGGACTGGGGCAGCCCCAGCATTTT. This gives the protein CASSSPGLGQPQHF. The full variable domain, completed using reference TRBV19 and TRBJ1-5, is DGGITQSPKYLFRKEGQNVTLSCEQNLNHDAMYWYRQDPGQGLRLIYYSQIVNDFQKGDIAEGYSVSREKKESFPLTVTSAQKNPTAFYLCASSSPGLGQPQHFGDGTRLSIL.

This clonotype was detected ten times or more. CDR3 in amino acids: CASSPLRDINTEAFF. The CDR3 DNA reads TGTGCCAGCAGCCCACTCCGGGACATTAACACTGAAGCTTTCTTT. The V call is TRBV9, the J call TRBJ1-1; TRBD1 is a possible D gene (6 bases). The CDR3 spans 15 residues. Trimming cost V 4 bases and J 2 bases, with 15 bases left between them. In germline, CDR1 is SGDLS, CDR2 YYNGEE.

This clonotype was found many times. At one end the junction does not follow the germline gene, possibly because of a read error. This chain's CDR3 is CASSLGIGHSGANVLTF. For the CDR3, the DNA is TGTGCCAGCAGCTTAGGTATAGGACATTCTGGAGCCAACGTCCTGACTTTC. V is TRBV11-2 and J is TRBJ2-6; maybe TRBD1 (5 bases). Looked up from germline, CDR1 is SGHAT and CDR2 is FQNNGV. The CDR3 has 17 amino acids.